This entry concerns a single TCR beta chain. This clone's antigen is unknown. The entry originates in a study of cytomegalovirus exposure and HLA in healthy donors (dated by TCRdb to about 2017). Regarding the study in general: In an earlier analysis of several hundred of the donors, less than 350 Gb of sequence data and 95 million to 130 million unique TCR beta sequences from approximately 180 million T cells were reported. Of the 398 genotyped donors, over 65% fell in the genetic ancestry cluster associated with self-reported Caucasian donors. Donor age, sex, ethnicity and CMV serostatus were collected together with the repertoire data. The study profiled the T cell repertoires of 666 subjects by immunosequencing and related them to cytomegalovirus serostatus. The study was designed to test whether signatures of past pathogen exposure could be identified by cataloging public T cell receptors. A separate validation cohort of some 130 different subjects was used in addition to the 666-subject first cohort. A later analysis re-analyzed previously published TCR beta repertoires from roughly 690 donors and added high-resolution HLA genotyping to study TCR occurrence patterns. The later analysis used no new phenotypic data to find candidate immune exposures, relying instead on TCR beta sequences and their occurrence across donors. Genome-wide SNP genotypes for about 55% of the roughly 670 donors were used in a later genetic analysis, which treated that subset as a discovery cohort. An earlier analysis of a few hundred of the donors applied high-throughput TCR beta sequencing to assess whether each TCR beta V gene segment acted as functional or pseudogenic. HLA typing covered class I and class II loci at four-digit resolution. To predict cytomegalovirus infection status, the study brought together high-throughput TCR immunosequencing, statistical association of individual TCRs with disease status, and machine learning. Among some 400 genotyped donors of the cohort, an average of roughly 230,000 unique TCR beta nucleotide sequences was sequenced per donor, of which about 18% were non-productive. Typing coverage differed by locus: A, B, C, DRB1 and DQB1 were typed in about 620-630 donors, DQA1 in about 550, DPA1 in around 580, and DPB1 in about 450. An early release covering roughly 640 HLA-typed donors comprised about 290 gigabases of sequencing data and tens of millions of unique TCR sequences. All discovery cohort repertoires had been generated using a single sequencing platform. Because of strong linkage in the cohort, roughly five DR-DQ haplotypes were treated as single units for association and clustering. General study outcomes and caveats: The classifier was reported to diagnose cytomegalovirus status with high specificity and sensitivity in both the original cohort and the validation cohort. At a false discovery rate of 0.05, a later analysis linked some 17,000 TCR beta sequences to specific HLA alleles. In a later analysis, TCR association rates were found to vary across HLA loci, with the most associated TCRs seen for DRB1 alleles and the fewest for HLA-C alleles. HLA typing was unavailable for some donors at each locus, so association tests used only the typed subset. In an earlier analysis of more than 500 of the donors, most TCR beta V segments appeared in productive rearrangements about 87% or about 30% of the time, broadly matching IMGT annotations. A further reported finding was that TCR beta sequences accurately predicted the HLA-A and HLA-B alleles for most subjects in the first cohort. A later analysis found that HLA-associated TCR beta chains were more clonally expanded and had lower generation probabilities than equally common non-associated chains. CMV serostatus was the only immune exposure information available for the cohort. Some IMGT-functional V segments, including TRBV6-2 and TRBV6-3, could not be distinguished by the 87-base-pair reads and were therefore excluded. A cluster of highly shared sequence variants was judged likely to represent a technical artifact of the sequencing pipeline. V-gene and J-gene trimming of TCR beta chains was associated with a missense DCLRE1C variant in a later genetic analysis, and the association was replicated in an independent cohort. This cohort had only TCR beta chains sequenced, and the lack of alpha or paired-chain data limited which features could be detected. It was suggested by the authors that the approach could potentially be generalized to other disease states and immunological phenotypes. Most TCR sequences were observed very rarely across donors, whereas some public TCRs were present in many individuals. In vitro tests confirmed that a few of the cytomegalovirus-associated TCR beta chains recognize cytomegalovirus antigens. When HLA alleles, especially DR and DQ, strongly co-occurred, attributing TCR associations to individual alleles was difficult. Because counts were too low, seventeen rarely observed V segments, including chromosome 9 orphons, were left out of the earlier analysis of some 640 of the donors. Sequencing depth was assumed to be roughly uniform across donors in the presence/absence analyses, though that assumption may not hold. Correlated functional status among segregating V segments might reflect linkage disequilibrium, but an unknown experimental factor could not be ruled out. Most CMV-associated TCR beta chains appeared to be HLA-restricted in a later analysis, and the HLA associations seemed to be driven largely by CMV exposure. A later analysis reported that several top co-occurrence clusters appeared linked to parvovirus B19, influenza, CMV and Epstein-Barr virus. In a later genetic analysis, fewer N-insertions in productive TCRs were reported among donors in an Asian-associated ancestry cluster than the roughly 710-donor mean. A total of fewer than 200 TCR beta chains were listed by the study as associated with cytomegalovirus.

The library was generated by the immunoSEQ multiplex PCR assay. The multiplex PCR relied on a mix of 60 forward primers for TCR Vbeta segments and 13 reverse primers for TCR Jbeta segments. A multiplex PCR assay on genomic DNA amplified the CDR3 region of rearranged TCR beta genes. Amplified TCR beta libraries were sequenced as 87-base-pair reads on the Illumina HiSeq System. In the paper's pipeline: A later analysis counted some 74 million unique TCR beta chains across the 700 or so repertoires, and 9 million to 14 million of these chains were shared by at least two donors. A nearest-neighbor algorithm error-corrected the raw reads and collapsed the reads into unique sequences, merging closely related sequences to remove PCR and sequencing errors. Alignment of CDR3 sequences to IMGT reference sequences was used to assign V, D and J gene segments. For a sequence to be retained, at least a six-nucleotide match to both a V gene segment and a J gene segment was required. Rearrangements were classified as productive when the CDR3 lacked stop codons and remained in frame with V and J, and all other rearrangements were classified as non-productive. CDR3 was defined by IMGT convention, running from the second conserved V-encoded cysteine to the conserved J-encoded phenylalanine. Sequences without an unambiguous match to a single V gene segment were excluded from the earlier analysis of about 600 of the donors. In an earlier analysis of some 590 of the donors, a V segment was called functional when productive rearrangements were above 56.7%, and segregating when the standard deviation between donors exceeded 5%. A statistical classification framework was built for diagnosing cytomegalovirus status from the catalog of TCR beta chain sequences. A later analysis assigned V and J genes by comparing TCR nucleotide sequences with IMGT/GENE-DB human TR gene sequences. A later analysis assigned CDR3 sequences and most-parsimonious VDJ recombination scenarios with the TCRdist pipeline. In a later analysis, every TCR beta chain was defined by the combination of its CDR3 amino acid sequence and its V-gene family, and reads without a unique V-gene family were dropped. In a later analysis, fewer than 600 highly shared, low-generation-probability nucleotide sequences were removed to address suspected cross-contamination and a sequencing artifact. In a later analysis, a clonal expansion index was calculated for each public chain from normalized within-repertoire ranks of inferred template counts. Generation probabilities in a later analysis came from a VDJ recombination model fitted to out-of-frame rearrangements, and those results were checked against IGoR. A later analysis scored TCR-TCR, TCR-HLA and TCR-CMV co-occurrence with hypergeometric tests, applying a repertoire-size bias correction to TCR pairs. False discovery rates were estimated in a later analysis by permuting HLA or CMV assignments 20 times. In a later analysis, co-occurring TCRs were grouped using DBSCAN, and TCRdist sequence similarity was added for clustering within HLA-allele-positive subsets. Repertoires with fewer than 30,000 or more than 120,000 public chains, plus five repertoires with anomalous nucleotide sharing, were excluded from co-occurrence clustering. TCRdb stores this immuneACCESS table with in-frame sequences only. Part of the clones is absent; in the studies checked, under half of the shortfall reflects unresolved V genes, and no reason is known for the rest. The V and J calls and clone size are taken from that table; D and trimming were inferred from the DNA. The sample table records 95,000 to 110,000 clones. The biggest ten clones account for about 3.5% of the sample.

The cohort was made up of approximately 670 healthy bone marrow donors. Cohort members were all nominally healthy when sampled, although unrecorded immune exposures were likely present. The donor was CMV seronegative and belonged to the group of around 350 seronegative cohort members. A peripheral blood sample was collected from each donor, and TCR beta sequencing was performed on peripheral blood mononuclear cells. Genomic DNA extraction from the blood cell samples was performed with the Qiagen DNeasy Blood Extraction Kit. The CDR3 goes from the cysteine to the phenylalanine over 14 residues. Solely the CDR3 DNA is kept, with 42 bases framed from the first base. Trimming removed 2 bases from V and 6 bases from J, leaving 10 bases between the germline ends. For CDR1 and CDR2, the germline V gene lists MRHNA and SNTAGT.

This chain is built from TRBV6-4 and TRBJ2-2, with the D gene not clear enough to name. The sequencing sample was made of PBMCs. The TCR sequence derives from a man aged 35-49 years in good health and CMV-seronegative. Here is the DNA: TGTGCCAGCAGTGACAGTGAAGAGTCCGGGGAGCTGTTTTTT. Its protein is CASSDSEESGELFF.